This T cell receptor (beta chain) was profiled in a study of lymphopenia after photon versus proton radiotherapy. Profiled with immunoSEQ multiplex PCR; TCRdb holds only in-frame clones, not every one. This sample has tens of thousands of clones, with about 85% found just once. Germline V gene data show CDR1 as GTSNPN and CDR2 as SVGIG (reference sequence). V was trimmed by 3 bases and J by 0 bases, leaving 8 bases between them. This CDR3 is built from 13 residues. Study-level findings and limits: Only patients who died were analyzed for survival; proton advantage is unproven.

A word on this clone: Its specificity is unknown.

The sample here was peripheral blood, taken from a patient treated with photon-based radiotherapy. The clonotype originates from a man aged 40-49 years with gastric cancer. This chain links TRBV30 with TRBJ1-2; D is possibly TRBD1 (5 bases). This chain's CDR3 is CAWRQGSNYGYTF. The CDR3 DNA is TGTGCCTGGAGGCAGGGATCTAACTATGGCTACACCTTC.